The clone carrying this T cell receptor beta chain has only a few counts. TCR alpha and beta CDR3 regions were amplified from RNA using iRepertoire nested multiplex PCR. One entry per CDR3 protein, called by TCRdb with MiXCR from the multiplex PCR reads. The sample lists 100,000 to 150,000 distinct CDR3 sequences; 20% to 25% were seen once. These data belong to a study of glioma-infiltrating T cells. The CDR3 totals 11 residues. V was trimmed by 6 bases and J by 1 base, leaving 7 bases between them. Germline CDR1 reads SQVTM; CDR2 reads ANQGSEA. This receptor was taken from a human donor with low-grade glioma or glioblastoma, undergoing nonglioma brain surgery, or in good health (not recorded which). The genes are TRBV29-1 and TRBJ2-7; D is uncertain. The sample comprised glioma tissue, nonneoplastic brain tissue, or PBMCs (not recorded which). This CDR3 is CSVSASYEQYF. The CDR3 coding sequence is TGCAGCGTATCCGCTTCCTACGAGCAGTACTTC.